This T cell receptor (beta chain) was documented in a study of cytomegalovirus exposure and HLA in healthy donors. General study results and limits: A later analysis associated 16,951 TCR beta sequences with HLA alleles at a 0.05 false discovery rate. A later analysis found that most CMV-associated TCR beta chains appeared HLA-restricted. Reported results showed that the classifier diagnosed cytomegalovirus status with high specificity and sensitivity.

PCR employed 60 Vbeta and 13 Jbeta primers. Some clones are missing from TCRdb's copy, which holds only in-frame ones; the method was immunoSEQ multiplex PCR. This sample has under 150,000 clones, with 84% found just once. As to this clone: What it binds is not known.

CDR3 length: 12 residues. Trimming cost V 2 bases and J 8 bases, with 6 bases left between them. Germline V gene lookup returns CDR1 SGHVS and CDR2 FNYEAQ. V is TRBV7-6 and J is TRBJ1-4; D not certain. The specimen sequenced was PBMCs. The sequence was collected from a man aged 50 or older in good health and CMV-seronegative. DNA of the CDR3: TGTGCCAGCAGCTTACCCTTAGAAAAACTGTTTTTT. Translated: CASSLPLEKLFF.